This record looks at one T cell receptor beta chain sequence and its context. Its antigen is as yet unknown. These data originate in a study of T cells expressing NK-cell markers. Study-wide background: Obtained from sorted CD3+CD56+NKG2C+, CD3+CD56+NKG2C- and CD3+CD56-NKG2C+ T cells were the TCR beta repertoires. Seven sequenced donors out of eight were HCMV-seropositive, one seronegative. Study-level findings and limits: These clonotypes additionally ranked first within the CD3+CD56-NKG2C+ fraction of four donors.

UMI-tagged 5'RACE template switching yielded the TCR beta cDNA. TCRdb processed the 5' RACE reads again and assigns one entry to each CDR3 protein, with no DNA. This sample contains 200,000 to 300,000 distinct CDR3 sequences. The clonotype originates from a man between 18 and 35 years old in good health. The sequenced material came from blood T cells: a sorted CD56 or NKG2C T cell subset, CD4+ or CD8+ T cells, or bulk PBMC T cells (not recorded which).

The CDR3 sequence: CASSSNRGRVIKTQYF. The chain links TRBV11-2 to TRBJ2-5; without DNA, the TCRdb call of TRBD1 cannot be checked. The CDR3 length is 16 residues. Germline loops: CDR1 SGHAT, CDR2 FQNNGV.